This is a list of T cell receptor beta chains from one sample in a study of blood T cell repertoires in COVID-19. This table comes from immunoSEQ multiplex PCR, and its TCRdb copy is limited to in-frame clones, with some not included. The sample gives roughly 140,000 clones, 85% to 90% of which show up once; about 10% is in the top ten. The sample comprised peripheral blood. These receptors were collected from a woman older than 75 with acute or convalescent COVID-19. The CDR3 runs from the conserved cysteine through the conserved F or W. D genes are given only for firm matches. Clone size is shown for a subset of rows, as once, few, many or a class of expanded clone.

CASSSNRRNQPQHF,TGTGCCAGCAGTTCCAACAGAAGGAATCAGCCCCAGCATTTT,14,TRBJ1-5,TRBV27,-,-
CASSFDRNSYEQYF,TGTGCCAGCAGCTTTGACAGGAACTCCTACGAGCAGTACTTC,14,TRBJ2-7,TRBV7-2,-,-
CASSYPTGQGHGYTF,TGTGCCAGCAGTTACCCCACGGGACAGGGGCATGGCTACACCTTC,15,TRBJ1-2,TRBV6-6,TRBD1,-
CASSYSTVRNYEQYF,TGTGCCAGCAGTTACAGTACAGTAAGAAACTACGAGCAGTACTTC,15,TRBJ2-7,TRBV6-5,-,-
CASSPGTTNTEAFF,TGTGCCAGCTCACCCGGGACAACGAACACTGAAGCTTTCTTT,14,TRBJ1-1,TRBV18,-,-
CASSQTGGATNEKLFF,TGTGCCAGCAGTCAGACAGGGGGAGCAACTAATGAAAAACTGTTTTTT,16,TRBJ1-4,TRBV3-1/TRBV3-2,TRBD1,-
CASSEAAGGGQPQHF,TGTGCCAGCAGTGAAGCGGCAGGGGGCGGGCAGCCCCAGCATTTT,15,TRBJ1-5,TRBV2,TRBD1,-
CASSLVILGGNTEAFF,TGTGCCAGCAGCTTAGTCATTCTGGGAGGGAACACTGAAGCTTTCTTT,16,TRBJ1-1,TRBV7-2,-,-
CASIYLRGGEQFF,TGTGCCAGCATCTACCTACGGGGGGGTGAGCAGTTCTTC,13,TRBJ2-1,TRBV7-9,TRBD2,-
CAWQNRSSSGNTIYF,TGTGCCTGGCAGAATCGATCCAGCTCTGGAAACACCATATATTTT,15,TRBJ1-3,TRBV30,-,few
CASSLGSSNTEAFF,TGTGCCAGCAGCTTAGGTTCGTCGAACACTGAAGCTTTCTTT,14,TRBJ1-1,TRBV7-2,-,-
CASSLQGWGYEQYF,TGTGCCAGCAGTTTACAGGGTTGGGGCTACGAGCAGTACTTC,14,TRBJ2-7,TRBV6-4,-,-
CSVPRGGTPNYGYTF,TGCAGCGTTCCCCGCGGAGGGACTCCTAACTATGGCTACACCTTC,15,TRBJ1-2,TRBV29-1,-,-
CASSKEAAPTDTQYF,TGTGCCAGCAGTAAAGAAGCGGCCCCCACAGATACGCAGTATTTT,15,TRBJ2-3,TRBV2,-,-
CASSLGKGLAADTQYF,TGTGCCAGCAGCTTAGGCAAGGGACTAGCAGCAGATACGCAGTATTTT,16,TRBJ2-3,TRBV11-2,TRBD2,-
CASSPGQGSTATNEKLFF,TGTGCCAGCAGCCCGGGACAGGGGTCGACCGCAACTAATGAAAAACTGTTTTTT,18,TRBJ1-4,TRBV3-1/TRBV3-2,TRBD1,once
CASSYSARDSTGELFF,TGTGCCAGCAGTTACTCGGCCCGGGACTCCACCGGGGAGCTGTTTTTT,16,TRBJ2-2,TRBV6-6,-,-
CASSQVGGAEEKLFF,TGTGCCAGCAGCCAAGTGGGGGGGGCAGAAGAAAAACTGTTTTTT,15,TRBJ1-4,TRBV3-1/TRBV3-2,-,-
CASSPGTGGGTEAFF,TGTGCCAGCAGCCCCGGGACAGGGGGTGGCACTGAAGCTTTCTTT,15,TRBJ1-1,TRBV7-6,TRBD1,once
CASSPQAGSTGNTIYF,TGTGCCAGCTCACCCCAGGCAGGGTCTACTGGAAACACCATATATTTT,16,TRBJ1-3,TRBV18,-,-
CASSSGTGYFGYTF,TGTGCCAGCAGCTCCGGGACAGGGTATTTTGGCTACACCTTC,14,TRBJ1-2,TRBV5-8,TRBD1,-
CASSIDLGEGGPGKGPLYGYTF,TGTGCCAGTAGTATAGATCTAGGAGAAGGGGGACCAGGGAAGGGCCCTCTCTATGGCTACACCTTC,22,TRBJ1-2,TRBV19,-,-
CASRGPSGERVDTQYF,TGCGCCAGCAGAGGGCCATCGGGAGAGCGGGTAGATACGCAGTATTTT,16,TRBJ2-3,TRBV10-2,-,-
CASSLGQLATNEKLFF,TGCGCCAGCAGCTTGGGACAGTTGGCAACTAATGAAAAACTGTTTTTT,16,TRBJ1-4,TRBV5-1,-,-
CASLDRKNTEAFF,TGTGCCAGCCTAGACAGAAAGAACACTGAAGCTTTCTTT,13,TRBJ1-1,TRBV30,-,once
CASTTGQEETQYF,TGTGCCAGCACCACGGGACAGGAAGAGACCCAGTACTTC,13,TRBJ2-5,TRBV28,TRBD1,-
CASSPRTSGVTDTQYF,TGTGCCAGTAGTCCACGGACTAGCGGGGTAACAGATACGCAGTATTTT,16,TRBJ2-3,TRBV19,TRBD2,-
CASSQDYRGRVEAFF,TGCGCCAGCAGCCAAGACTACAGGGGGAGGGTTGAAGCTTTCTTT,15,TRBJ1-1,TRBV4-3,TRBD1,-
CASSQLPANTGELFF,TGTGCCAGCAGCCAGTTGCCAGCGAACACCGGGGAGCTGTTTTTT,15,TRBJ2-2,TRBV14,-,-
CASSQDIGGGTDTQYF,TGTGCCAGCAGCCAAGATATCGGGGGGGGCACAGATACGCAGTATTTT,16,TRBJ2-3,TRBV3-1/TRBV3-2,TRBD2,once
CASSQYRGNYGYTF,TGTGCCAGCAGCCAATACAGGGGAAACTATGGCTACACCTTC,14,TRBJ1-2,TRBV3-1/TRBV3-2,TRBD1,once